A single sample is the source of the 3 T cell receptor beta chains below, sequenced in a study of CD8+CD57+ T cells in acquired aplastic anemia. Genomic DNA constituted the template upon which TCR beta VDJ and CDR3 profiling was performed. TCRdb passed the reads through MiXCR, listing each CDR3 protein once. Of about half a million distinct CDR3 sequences listed, about a third were seen once; the top ten hold around 0.82%. For sequencing, patients were chosen who had shown expansion of CD8+CD57+ cells by flow cytometry. The specimen sequenced was sorted CD4+, CD8+, or CD8+CD57+ T cells (not recorded which) from PBMCs. The receptors shown here come from a human donor with aplastic anemia.

This clonotype was detected only a few times. One junction end does not reproduce the germline sequence, and a read error may be involved. The chain couples TRBV7-9 to TRBJ2-7; D gene unclear. The CDR3 is 12 amino acids. The germline V gene encodes CDR1 SEHNR and CDR2 FQNEAQ (reference sequence). CDR3 region: CAGSLGSYEQYF. The CDR3 nucleotides read TGTGCCGGCAGCTTGGGCTCCTACGAGCAGTACTTC.

The chain's CDR3 is CSASLGSTNTEAFF. Written as DNA, the CDR3 is TGCAGTGCTAGCCTAGGCAGCACGAACACTGAAGCTTTCTTT. The genes are TRBV20-1 and TRBJ1-1; unclear D gene. Trimming shortened V by 3 bases and J by 1 base, and 12 bases separated the two germline ends. The germline CDR1 and CDR2 sequences are DFQATT and SNEGSKA (reference sequence). CDR3 size: 14 residues.

To note about this clonotype: This may be a read error, as it is one base from a much larger clone. The rearrangement links TRBV6-1 to TRBJ2-5; no reliable D call. The V end was cut by 6 bases, the J end by 5 bases, with 10 bases between. Germline V gene lookup returns CDR1 MNHNS and CDR2 SASEGT. There are 12 residues in the CDR3. In nucleotides, the CDR3 is TGTGCCAGCAGCTCAGTTGTTGAGACCCAGTACTTC. Translating it yields CASSSVVETQYF.